The rows below give T cell receptor beta chains drawn from one sample of a study of OX40 agonist ivuxolimab in advanced cancers. TCRdb's copy holds only in-frame clones and misses some; the assay was immunoSEQ multiplex PCR. The sample contains tens of thousands of clones, about 90% of which appear only once. Sequenced material: CD4+ or CD8+ T cells sorted from blood, taken in a trial of the OX40 agonist ivuxolimab. The receptors originated from an adult with an advanced solid tumor such as melanoma, head and neck, liver or kidney cancer. Both conserved end residues are part of each CDR3.

CDR3 length: 16
J gene: TRBJ2-7
V gene: TRBV18
CDR3 protein: CASSPPSSGREEEQYF

CDR3 length: 15
J gene: TRBJ2-7
V gene: TRBV5-1
CDR3 protein: CASSSETSYTYEQYF

CDR3 length: 15
J gene: TRBJ2-3
V gene: TRBV6-1
CDR3 protein: CASRPTGAVTDTQYF

CDR3 length: 12
J gene: TRBJ2-3
V gene: TRBV5-4
CDR3 protein: CATRDSTDTQYF

CDR3 length: 15
J gene: TRBJ2-7
V gene: TRBV6-1
CDR3 protein: CASSPLTRGGYEQYF

CDR3 length: 12
J gene: TRBJ1-5
V gene: TRBV2
CDR3 protein: CASQGEDQPQHF

CDR3 length: 13
J gene: TRBJ2-7
V gene: TRBV19
CDR3 protein: CASSMTSVEEQYF

CDR3 length: 12
J gene: TRBJ1-6
V gene: TRBV4-1
CDR3 protein: CASSRNNSPLHF

CDR3 length: 17
J gene: TRBJ1-5
V gene: TRBV28
CDR3 protein: CASSFRGVGQGGRPQHF

CDR3 length: 16
J gene: TRBJ2-2
V gene: TRBV18
CDR3 protein: CASSPQGLTNTGELFF

CDR3 length: 16
J gene: TRBJ2-2
V gene: TRBV5-4
CDR3 protein: CASSLGRSTNTGELFF

CDR3 length: 14
J gene: TRBJ1-5
V gene: TRBV28
CDR3 protein: CASRQMGGYQPQHF

CDR3 length: 12
J gene: TRBJ2-2
V gene: TRBV28
CDR3 protein: CASSVITGELFF

CDR3 length: 16
J gene: TRBJ2-3
V gene: TRBV2
CDR3 protein: CASREGLAGGGDTQYF

CDR3 length: 15
J gene: TRBJ2-5
V gene: TRBV4-1
CDR3 protein: CASSDTDRVGETQYF

CDR3 length: 14
J gene: TRBJ2-7
V gene: TRBV14
CDR3 protein: CASSQSPMDYEQYF

CDR3 length: 22
J gene: TRBJ2-2
V gene: TRBV5-1
CDR3 protein: CASSLARPRGLAGGPNTGELFF

CDR3 length: 13
J gene: TRBJ1-5
V gene: TRBV6-1
CDR3 protein: CASSEPAVRAQHF

CDR3 length: 15
J gene: TRBJ1-1
V gene: TRBV7-6
CDR3 protein: CASSLEGGLNTEAFF

CDR3 length: 16
J gene: TRBJ2-1
V gene: TRBV28
CDR3 protein: CASRWGILSSYNEQFF

CDR3 length: 13
J gene: TRBJ1-5
V gene: TRBV4-1
CDR3 protein: CASSQETNQPQHF

CDR3 length: 14
J gene: TRBJ2-7
V gene: TRBV7-7
CDR3 protein: CASSPRWGEGEQYF

CDR3 length: 20
J gene: TRBJ2-3
V gene: TRBV1
CDR3 protein: CTSITGTSGTLPSGTDTQYF

CDR3 length: 15
J gene: TRBJ2-7
V gene: TRBV6-5
CDR3 protein: CASSSLDRGYHEQYF

CDR3 length: 18
J gene: TRBJ2-6
V gene: TRBV27
CDR3 protein: CATKLDRDRFSGANVLTF

CDR3 length: 15
J gene: TRBJ1-1
V gene: TRBV28
CDR3 protein: CASSPNRGLNTEAFF

CDR3 length: 15
J gene: TRBJ2-3
V gene: TRBV5-1
CDR3 protein: CASSFSPGRTDTQYF

CDR3 length: 12
J gene: TRBJ2-7
V gene: TRBV6-5
CDR3 protein: CASSYLKGEQYF

CDR3 length: 13
J gene: TRBJ1-1
V gene: TRBV19
CDR3 protein: CATKDRANTEAFF

CDR3 length: 14
J gene: TRBJ1-6
V gene: TRBV10-3
CDR3 protein: CAISREPTGSPLHF

CDR3 length: 15
J gene: TRBJ2-3
V gene: TRBV7-8
CDR3 protein: CASSFSATEGDTQYF

CDR3 length: 16
J gene: TRBJ1-5
V gene: TRBV15
CDR3 protein: CATSQTGGATNQPQHF

CDR3 length: 11
J gene: TRBJ2-2
V gene: TRBV29-1
CDR3 protein: CSVRDTGELFF

CDR3 length: 15
J gene: TRBJ2-1
V gene: TRBV2
CDR3 protein: CASSELGQNYNEQFF

CDR3 length: 14
J gene: TRBJ1-2
V gene: TRBV5-5
CDR3 protein: CASSLGAQGYGYTF

CDR3 length: 14
J gene: TRBJ2-3
V gene: TRBV9
CDR3 protein: CASTSGRSTDTQYF

CDR3 length: 15
J gene: TRBJ1-3
V gene: TRBV7-3
CDR3 protein: CASSLSPNSGNTIYF

CDR3 length: 15
J gene: TRBJ2-7
V gene: TRBV12-5
CDR3 protein: CASGLVSGSSYEQYF

CDR3 length: 16
J gene: TRBJ2-5
V gene: TRBV6-4
CDR3 protein: CASSPLTGSGVETQYF

CDR3 length: 15
J gene: TRBJ1-2
V gene: TRBV18
CDR3 protein: CASSPVGQEQYGYTF

CDR3 length: 12
J gene: TRBJ1-2
V gene: TRBV28
CDR3 protein: CASSSINYGYTF

CDR3 length: 16
J gene: .
V gene: TRBV5-1
CDR3 protein: CASSSPLTSGDPEQYF

CDR3 length: 14
J gene: TRBJ1-5
V gene: TRBV19
CDR3 protein: CASQGAQGNQPQHF

CDR3 length: 13
J gene: TRBJ2-7
V gene: TRBV30
CDR3 protein: CAWSVIPTYEQYF

CDR3 length: 13
J gene: TRBJ1-1
V gene: TRBV7-3
CDR3 protein: CASSREGGSEAFF